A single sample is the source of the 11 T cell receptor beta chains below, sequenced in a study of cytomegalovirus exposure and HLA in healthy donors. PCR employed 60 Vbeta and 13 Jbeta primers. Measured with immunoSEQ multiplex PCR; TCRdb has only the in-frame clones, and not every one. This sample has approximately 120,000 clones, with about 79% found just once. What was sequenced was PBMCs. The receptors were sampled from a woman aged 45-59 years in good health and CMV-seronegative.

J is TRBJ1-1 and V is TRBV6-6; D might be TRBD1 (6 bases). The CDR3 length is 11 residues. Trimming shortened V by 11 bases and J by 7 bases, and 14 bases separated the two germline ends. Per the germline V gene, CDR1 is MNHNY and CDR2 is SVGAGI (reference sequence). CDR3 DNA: TGTGCCTCCCGGGGGGGCGTTGAAGCTTTCTTT. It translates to CASRGGVEAFF.

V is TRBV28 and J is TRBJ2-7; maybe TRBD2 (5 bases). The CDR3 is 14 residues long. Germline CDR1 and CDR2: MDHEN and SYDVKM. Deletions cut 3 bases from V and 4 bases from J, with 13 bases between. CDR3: CASSFQDGGYEQYF. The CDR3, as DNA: TGTGCCAGCAGTTTCCAGGACGGAGGATACGAGCAGTACTTC.

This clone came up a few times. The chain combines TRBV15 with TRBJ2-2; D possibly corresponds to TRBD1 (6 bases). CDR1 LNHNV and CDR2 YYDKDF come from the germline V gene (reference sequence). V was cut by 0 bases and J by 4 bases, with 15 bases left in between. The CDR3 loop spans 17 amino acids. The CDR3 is CATSRDLGGRGTGELFF. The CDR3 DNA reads TGTGCCACCAGCAGAGATCTTGGGGGCAGGGGCACCGGGGAGCTGTTTTTT. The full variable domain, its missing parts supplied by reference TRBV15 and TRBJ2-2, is DAMVIQNPRYQVTQFGKPVTLSCSQTLNHNVMYWYQQKSSQAPKLLFHYYDKDFNNEADTPDNFQSRRPNTSFCFLDIRSPGLGDTAMYLCATSRDLGGRGTGELFFGEGSRLTVL.

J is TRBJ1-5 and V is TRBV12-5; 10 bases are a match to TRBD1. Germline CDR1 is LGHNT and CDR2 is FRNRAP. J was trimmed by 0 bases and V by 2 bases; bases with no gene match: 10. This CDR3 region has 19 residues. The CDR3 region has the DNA TGTGCTAGTGGTTTGCCTCGACAGGGGGCCCCTTATAGCAATCAGCCCCAGCATTTT. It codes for CASGLPRQGAPYSNQPQHF.

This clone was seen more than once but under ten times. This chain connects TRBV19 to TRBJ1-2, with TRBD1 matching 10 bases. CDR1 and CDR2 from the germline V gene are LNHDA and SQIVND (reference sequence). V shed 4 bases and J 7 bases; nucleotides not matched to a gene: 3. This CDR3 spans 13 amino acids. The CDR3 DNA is TGTGCCAGTAGTACGGGACAGGGGAGTGGCTACACCTTC. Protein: CASSTGQGSGYTF.

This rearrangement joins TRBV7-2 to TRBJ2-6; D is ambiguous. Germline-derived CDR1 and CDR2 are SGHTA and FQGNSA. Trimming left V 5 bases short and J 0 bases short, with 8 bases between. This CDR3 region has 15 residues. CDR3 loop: CASSTSSSGANVLTF. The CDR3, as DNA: TGTGCCAGCAGCACCTCGAGCTCTGGGGCCAACGTCCTGACTTTC.

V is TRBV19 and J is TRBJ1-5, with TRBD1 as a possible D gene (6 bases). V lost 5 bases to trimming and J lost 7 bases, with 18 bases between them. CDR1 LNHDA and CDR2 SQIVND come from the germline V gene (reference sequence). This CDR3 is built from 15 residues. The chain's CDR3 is CASSPLTGGAQPQHF. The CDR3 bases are TGTGCCAGTAGTCCCTTGACAGGTGGGGCGCAGCCCCAGCATTTT.

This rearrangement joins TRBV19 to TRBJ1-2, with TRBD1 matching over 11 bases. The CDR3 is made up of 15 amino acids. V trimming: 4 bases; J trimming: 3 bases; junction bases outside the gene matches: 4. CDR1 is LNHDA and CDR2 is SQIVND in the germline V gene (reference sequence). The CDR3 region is CASSTGQGAYYGYTF. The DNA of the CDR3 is TGTGCCAGTAGTACCGGACAGGGGGCCTACTATGGCTACACCTTC.

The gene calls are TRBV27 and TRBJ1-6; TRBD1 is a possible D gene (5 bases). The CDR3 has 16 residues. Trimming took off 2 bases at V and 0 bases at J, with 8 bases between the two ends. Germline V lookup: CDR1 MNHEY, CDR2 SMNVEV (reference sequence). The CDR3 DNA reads TGTGCCAGCAGTTTAGGGGCGAGCTCCTATAATTCACCCCTCCACTTT. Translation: CASSLGASSYNSPLHF.

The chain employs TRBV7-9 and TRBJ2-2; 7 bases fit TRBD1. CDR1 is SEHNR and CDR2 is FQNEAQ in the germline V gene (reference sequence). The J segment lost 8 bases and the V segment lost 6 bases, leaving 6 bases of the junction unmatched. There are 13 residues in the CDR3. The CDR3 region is CASSYGQAGELFF. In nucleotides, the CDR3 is TGTGCCAGCAGTTATGGACAGGCTGGGGAGCTGTTTTTT.

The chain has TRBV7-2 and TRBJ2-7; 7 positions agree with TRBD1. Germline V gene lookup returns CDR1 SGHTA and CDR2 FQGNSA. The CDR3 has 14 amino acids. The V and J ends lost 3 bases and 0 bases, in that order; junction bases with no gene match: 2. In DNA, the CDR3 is TGTGCCAGCAGCTTGACAGGGAGCTCCTACGAGCAGTACTTC. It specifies CASSLTGSSYEQYF.